The 9 T cell receptor beta chains below were found in one sample sequenced in a study of cytomegalovirus exposure and HLA in healthy donors. PCR primers comprised 60 Vbeta and 13 Jbeta primers. Assay: immunoSEQ multiplex PCR; the TCRdb copy retains only in-frame clones and omits some. The sample consists of about 160,000 clones, 65% to 90% of them appearing once. Sequencing was done on a sample of PBMCs. The origin of the receptors is a man aged 45 to 65 in good health and CMV-seropositive.

The J gene is TRBJ1-2, the V gene TRBV2; D gene ambiguous. Trimming took 5 bases from V and 1 from J, leaving 5 bases between them. CDR1 and CDR2 (germline): SNHLY, FYNNEI. The CDR3 runs to 12 residues. CDR3 coding DNA: TGTGCCAGCAGTTCACTTAACTATGGCTACACCTTC. Translation gives CASSSLNYGYTF.

A few counts support this clone. V gene TRBV9 combines with J gene TRBJ2-5; tentative D call: TRBD1 (6 bases). Per the germline V gene, CDR1 is SGDLS and CDR2 is YYNGEE. This CDR3 is 15 amino acids long. Trimming removed 3 bases at V and 5 bases at J, with 17 bases between. The CDR3 is CASSAWDNGGETQYF. The CDR3 DNA is TGTGCCAGCAGCGCGTGGGACAATGGGGGTGAGACCCAGTACTTC.

The rearrangement links TRBV9 to TRBJ2-1, with 8 bases matching TRBD2. The CDR3 runs 15 residues. With V trimmed by 2 bases and J by 4 bases, 5 bases remained unmatched. Germline V gene data show CDR1 as SGDLS and CDR2 as YYNGEE. In DNA form, the CDR3 reads TGTGCCAGCAGCGTCATGGGCGGGGGGTACAATGAGCAGTTCTTC. Amino acid sequence: CASSVMGGGYNEQFF.

V usage is TRBV4-1 and J usage is TRBJ2-3, with TRBD2 matching 11 bases. The CDR3 has 17 amino acids. With V trimmed by 3 bases and J by 4 bases, 9 bases remained unmatched. Per the germline V gene, CDR1 is MGHRA and CDR2 is YSYEKL. The CDR3 spells CASSQGASGRSSDTQYF. For the CDR3, the DNA is TGCGCCAGCAGCCAGGGGGCTAGCGGGAGGTCGTCAGATACGCAGTATTTT.

J is TRBJ1-5 and V is TRBV6-6, with D possibly TRBD1 on 5 matching bases. Germline values: CDR1 MNHNY, CDR2 SVGAGI (reference sequence). This CDR3 has 15 amino acids. V was clipped by 2 bases and J by 0 bases, with 8 bases between them. CDR3 bases: TGTGCCAGCAGTTACGACAGTTATAGCAATCAGCCCCAGCATTTT. It encodes CASSYDSYSNQPQHF.

This clone was recorded a few times. V usage is TRBV6-4 and J usage is TRBJ2-1; 9 bases agree with TRBD2. With V trimmed by 5 bases and J by 5 bases, 4 bases remained unmatched. Germline CDR1 is MRHNA and CDR2 is SNTAGT. This CDR3 contains 14 residues. The CDR3: CASSRAGGHNEQFF. DNA of the CDR3: TGTGCCAGCAGTCGAGCGGGGGGACACAATGAGCAGTTCTTC.

This chain connects TRBV29-1 to TRBJ1-1, with 7 positions matching TRBD1. The germline CDR1 and CDR2 sequences are SQVTM and ANQGSEA. The trim removed 5 bases at V and 4 bases at J, leaving 13 bases unmatched. The CDR3 extends over 15 amino acids. The CDR3, as DNA: TGCAGCGTTCGAGGCACAGGGGCGGGGGGCACTGAAGCTTTCTTT. It translates to CSVRGTGAGGTEAFF.

This chain links TRBV5-8 with TRBJ1-5, with D unclear. From germline, CDR1 is SGHTS and CDR2 YDEGEE. Deletions cut 0 bases from V and 5 bases from J, with 3 bases between. This CDR3 is 12 amino acids long. CDR3 protein: CASSLAYQPQHF. CDR3 bases: TGTGCCAGCAGCTTGGCCTATCAGCCCCAGCATTTT.

This chain joins TRBV10-1 and TRBJ2-7; D call uncertain. The CDR3 extends over 15 amino acids. The V end was cut by 3 bases, the J end by 6 bases, with 18 bases between. Germline CDR1 reads WNHNN; CDR2 reads SYGVQD (reference sequence). The CDR3 bases are TGCGCCAGCAGTGACGCCAACGCACGATGGGGCGAGCAGTACGTC. This encodes CASSDANARWGEQYV.